Following are 20 T cell receptor beta chains from one sample sequenced in a study of blood T cells in healthy people across ages. Combining a sample-barcoded 5' primer with a J-beta primer mix, a second PCR ran for roughly 7 to 11 cycles. TCRdb analysed the 5' RACE reads with MiXCR anew, one entry per CDR3 protein. The repertoire holds around 990,000 distinct CDR3 sequences, with roughly 24% as singletons. The sample was also reused in another study, on T cells of mothers and their children.

Sequenced sample: blood. The source is a girl aged 2 to 10 in good health.

With respect to this clonotype: The missing conserved phenylalanine or tryptophan at the end of this CDR3 makes a read error likely. The chain is built from TRBV7-2 and TRBJ1-2; unclear D gene. The ends were cut back, 4 bases at V and 0 bases at J, with 9 bases in the middle. The CDR3 extends over 14 amino acids. CDR1 is SGHTA and CDR2 is FQGNSA in the germline V gene. The DNA of the CDR3 is TGTGCCAGCAGCTCGAGTTATACTAACTATGGCTACACCTCC. Its protein is CASSSSYTNYGYTS.

This clonotype has a count of ten or more. Compared with germline, one end of the junction differs, possibly owing to a read error. V gene TRBV5-1 combines with J gene TRBJ2-7; D gene ambiguous. Germline loops: CDR1 SGHRS, CDR2 YFSETQ. This CDR3 contains 14 residues. The DNA of the CDR3 is TGTGCCAGCAGCTTGGAAGGCAGCTCCTACGAGCAGTACTTC. Translated: CASSLEGSSYEQYF.

The genes are TRBV7-2 and TRBJ2-5; TRBD2 matches at 7 bases. The V and J ends lost 5 bases and 5 bases, in that order; junction bases with no gene match: 8. CDR1 and CDR2 from the germline V gene are SGHTA and FQGNSA. CDR3 length equals 14 residues. The CDR3 is CASSPGTITETQYF. The CDR3 DNA sequence: TGTGCCAGCAGCCCCGGGACTATCACCGAGACCCAGTACTTC.

The genes are TRBV28 and TRBJ1-4, with 7 bases lining up with TRBD1. The CDR3 sequence is 17 residues long. After removal of 0 bases from V and 5 bases from J, the junction contained 9 bases not matched to a gene. Germline-derived CDR1 and CDR2 are MDHEN and SYDVKM. Here the CDR3 reads CASSLWGTALTNEKLFF. The DNA for the CDR3 is TGTGCCAGCAGTTTATGGGGGACAGCCCTTACCAATGAAAAACTGTTTTTT.

CDR3 nucleotide sequence: TGTGCCAGCAGCGACCAAGGTACAGGGGGCAACTCCGCCAAAAACATTCAGTACTTC. Its translation is CASSDQGTGGNSAKNIQYF. The chain employs TRBV13 and TRBJ2-4, with 9 bases fitting TRBD1. Germline V lookup: CDR1 PRHDT, CDR2 FYEKMQ (reference sequence). The V gene end was trimmed by 5 bases and the J gene end by 1 base; junction bases not matched to a gene: 15. CDR3 size: 19 residues.

This clonotype was recorded only once. The chain carries TRBV6-6 and TRBJ2-1; 9 bases agree with TRBD2. The CDR3 runs to 16 residues. The germline gives CDR1 MNHNY, CDR2 SVGAGI (reference sequence). J lost 0 bases, V lost 0 bases, and 0 bases had no gene match. CDR3 coding DNA: TGTGCCAGCAGTTACTCTAGCGGGAGCTCCTACAATGAGCAGTTCTTC. It is translated as CASSYSSGSSYNEQFF.

The chain links TRBV29-1 to TRBJ1-2; D might be TRBD1 (5 bases). V lost 4 bases and J 3 bases, leaving 9 bases between the germline ends. This CDR3 spans 12 amino acids. Germline CDR1 and CDR2: SQVTM and ANQGSEA. In nucleotides, the CDR3 is TGCAGCGTTGTCCAGGGCGACTATGGCTACACCTTC. This gives the protein CSVVQGDYGYTF.

This clonotype was found a few times. V is TRBV20-1 and J is TRBJ1-5; D gene ambiguous. Germline CDR1 reads DFQATT; CDR2 reads SNEGSKA (reference sequence). Deletions cut 4 bases from V and 1 base from J, with 11 bases between. This CDR3 contains 14 residues. The CDR3 DNA reads TGCAGTGCTATGAGCTTGGCGAGCAATCAGCCCCAGCATTTT. It is translated as CSAMSLASNQPQHF.

The chain combines TRBV29-1 with TRBJ2-5, with D perhaps matching TRBD2 (5 bases). The germline V gene encodes CDR1 SQVTM and CDR2 ANQGSEA. Trimming stripped 4 bases from V and 5 bases from J, with 14 bases between. This CDR3 is built from 13 residues. CDR3 coding DNA: TGCAGCGTTGCGCTAGCAGTCCCGGAGACCCAGTACTTC. Amino acids: CSVALAVPETQYF.

This clonotype occurred a few times. The CDR3 loop reads CASSLVQGSGTDTQYF. The CDR3 region has the DNA TGCGCCAGCAGCTTGGTGCAAGGAAGCGGCACAGATACGCAGTATTTT. V usage is TRBV5-1 and J usage is TRBJ2-3, with no clear D. The V end lost 0 bases, the J end lost 1 base, and 12 bases lay between the germline ends. The CDR3 runs to 16 residues. Germline assignment: CDR1 SGHRS and CDR2 YFSETQ. Filled out from reference TRBV5-1 and TRBJ2-3, the complete variable domain reads KAGVTQTPRYLIKTRGQQVTLSCSPISGHRSVSWYQQTPGQGLQFLFEYFSETQRNKGNFPGRFSGRQFSNSRSEMNVSTLELGDSALYLCASSLVQGSGTDTQYFGPGTRLTVL.

V is TRBV5-6 and J is TRBJ2-1, with TRBD2 as a possible D gene (6 bases). CDR3 length equals 16 residues. The V end lost 9 bases, the J end lost 0 bases, and 19 bases lay between the germline ends. Looked up from germline, CDR1 is SGHDT and CDR2 is YYEEEE. The CDR3 loop is CANSLGGPSSYNEQFF. CDR3 sequence (DNA): TGTGCCAACAGTTTAGGAGGGCCTAGCTCCTACAATGAGCAGTTCTTC.

This clonotype was seen a few times. The chain combines TRBV4-2 with TRBJ2-7, with 8 positions matching TRBD2. The J call may be in error: the DNA end matches TRBJ2-1 better. The CDR3 spans 17 residues. In germline, CDR1 is LGHNA, CDR2 YNFKEQ. CDR3 nucleotide sequence: TGTGCCAGCAGCCAAGATGAGGCTAGCGGGTTCAACAATGAGCAGTTCTTC. As protein: CASSQDEASGFNNEQFF.

The J gene is TRBJ2-5, the V gene TRBV7-2; unclear D gene. With the DNA end fitting TRBJ2-7 better, the J assignment may be wrong. The CDR3 is 14 amino acids. Germline loops: CDR1 SGHTA, CDR2 FQGNSA. The CDR3 region is CASSSLPDHYEQYF. The CDR3 DNA follows: TGTGCCAGCAGCTCGCTACCCGACCACTACGAGCAGTACTTC.

This clonotype has a handful of counts. This chain links TRBV20-1 with TRBJ1-4; TRBD1 agrees at 8 bases. V shed 7 bases, J shed 6 bases, and the junction held 4 bases outside the gene matches. This CDR3 is built from 12 residues. In germline, CDR1 is DFQATT, CDR2 SNEGSKA (reference sequence). The CDR3 DNA follows: TGCAGTGGGACAGGGAGAGATGAAAAACTGTTTTTT. Translating gives CSGTGRDEKLFF.

The chain is built from TRBV29-1 and TRBJ2-1; D unresolved. V lost 6 bases to trimming and J lost 5 bases, with 17 bases between them. The CDR3 sequence is 14 residues long. CDR1 and CDR2 (germline): SQVTM, ANQGSEA. CDR3 DNA: TGCAGCGTCTCGGCGGCAGAATTTAACAATGAGCAGTTCTTC. As protein: CSVSAAEFNNEQFF.

This chain joins TRBV14 and TRBJ2-7; D is unclear. Trimming removed 4 bases at V and 6 bases at J, with 13 bases between. There are 13 residues in the CDR3. The germline CDR1 and CDR2 sequences are SGHDN and FVKESK. CDR3 in DNA: TGTGCCAGCAGCCCGGTCATAGGGATCGAGCAGTACTTC. It translates to CASSPVIGIEQYF.

This clonotype was observed a few times. V usage is TRBV6-1 and J usage is TRBJ2-3; 9 bases are a match to TRBD2. With 2 bases clipped from V and 5 bases from J, the junction kept 14 bases outside the gene matches. There are 18 residues in the CDR3. Germline V CDR1 and CDR2: MNHNS, SASEGT. The CDR3: CASSERAGRREGQDTQYF. DNA for the CDR3: TGTGCCAGCAGTGAAAGGGCTGGTAGGCGGGAGGGCCAAGATACGCAGTATTTT.

The table lists this clonotype with a few counts. The CDR3 loop is CASNTNLRTQTDYNEQFF. The CDR3, as DNA: TGTGCCAGCAACACCAATCTGAGGACGCAGACCGATTACAATGAGCAGTTCTTC. This chain connects TRBV6-2 or TRBV6-3 to TRBJ2-5; D unresolved. The DNA end lines up better with TRBJ2-1; the J call may be wrong. CDR3 length: 18 residues. Per germline, CDR1 MNHEY and CDR2 SVGEGT.

Regarding this clonotype: A read error may account for a junction end that differs from germline. This chain connects TRBV29-1 to TRBJ2-5; no clear D gene. CDR3 length equals 12 residues. The germline V gene has CDR1 SQVTM and CDR2 ANQGSEA. CDR3 residues: CSVAVFQEAQYF. In nucleotides, the CDR3 is TGCAGCGTTGCGGTGTTCCAAGAGGCCCAGTACTTC.

This CDR3 reads CASSFGGSGIYEQFF. As DNA, the CDR3 is TGTGCCAGCAGTTTCGGGGGTAGCGGGATATATGAGCAGTTCTTC. The chain uses TRBV28 and TRBJ2-1; 8 bases agree with TRBD2. Trimming at V came to 3 bases and at J to 8 bases, leaving 9 bases not matched to a gene. The CDR3 consists of 15 residues. CDR1 MDHEN and CDR2 SYDVKM come from the germline V gene.